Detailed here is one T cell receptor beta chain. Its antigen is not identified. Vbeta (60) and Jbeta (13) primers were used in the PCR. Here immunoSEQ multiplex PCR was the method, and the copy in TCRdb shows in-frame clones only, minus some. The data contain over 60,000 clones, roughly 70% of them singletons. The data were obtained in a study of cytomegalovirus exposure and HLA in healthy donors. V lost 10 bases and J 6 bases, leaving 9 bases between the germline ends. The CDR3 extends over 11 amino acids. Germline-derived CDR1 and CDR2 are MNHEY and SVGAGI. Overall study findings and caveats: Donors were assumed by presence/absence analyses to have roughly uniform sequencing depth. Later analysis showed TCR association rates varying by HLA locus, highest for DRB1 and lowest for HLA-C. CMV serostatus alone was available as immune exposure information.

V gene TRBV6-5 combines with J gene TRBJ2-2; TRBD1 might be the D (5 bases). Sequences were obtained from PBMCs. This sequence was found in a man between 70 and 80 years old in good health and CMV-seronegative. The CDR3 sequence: CATRASGELFF. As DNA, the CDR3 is TGTGCCACCAGGGCCTCCGGGGAGCTGTTTTTT.